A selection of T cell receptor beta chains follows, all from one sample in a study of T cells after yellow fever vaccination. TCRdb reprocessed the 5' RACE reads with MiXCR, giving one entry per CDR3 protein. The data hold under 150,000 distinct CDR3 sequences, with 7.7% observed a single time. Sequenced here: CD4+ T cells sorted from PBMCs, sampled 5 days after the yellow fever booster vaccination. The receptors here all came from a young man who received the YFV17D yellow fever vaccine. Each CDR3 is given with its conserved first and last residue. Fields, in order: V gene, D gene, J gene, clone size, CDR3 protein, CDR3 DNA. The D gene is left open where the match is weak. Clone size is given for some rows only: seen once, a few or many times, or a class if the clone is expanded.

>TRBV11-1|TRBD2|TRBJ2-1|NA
CASSLAPGDFQRGWLRTYNEQFF
TGTGCCAGCAGCTTAGCGCCCGGGGACTTTCAGCGGGGTTGGTTACGGACCTATAATGAGCAGTTCTTC
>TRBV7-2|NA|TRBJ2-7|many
CASSSGRGRGSYEQYF
TGTGCCAGCAGCTCCGGACGCGGCCGAGGCTCCTACGAGCAGTACTTC
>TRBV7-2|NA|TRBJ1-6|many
CASSLMLLGRDLPTLHF
TGTGCCAGCAGCTTAATGTTGTTGGGCAGGGACCTCCCTACCCTCCACTTT
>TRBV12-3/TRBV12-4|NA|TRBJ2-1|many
CASHVQAVYIYNEQFF
TGTGCCAGCCATGTTCAGGCCGTGTATATCTACAATGAGCAGTTCTTC
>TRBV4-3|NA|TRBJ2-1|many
CASSQDTRPNNEQFF
TGCGCCAGCAGCCAAGACACCCGGCCCAACAATGAGCAGTTCTTC
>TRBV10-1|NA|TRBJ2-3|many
CASSEGRRSRSDDTQYF
TGCGCCAGCAGTGAAGGGCGGCGTTCCCGAAGTGACGATACGCAGTATTTT
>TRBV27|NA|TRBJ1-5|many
CASSFESAAQPQHF
TGTGCCAGCAGTTTCGAGTCCGCTGCCCAGCCCCAGCATTTT
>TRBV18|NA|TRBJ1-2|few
CASSRTLDYGYTF
TGTGCCAGCTCACGGACATTAGATTATGGCTACACCTTC
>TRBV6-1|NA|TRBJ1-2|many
CASSNGGGRYGYTF
TGTGCCAGCAGCAACGGGGGAGGACGCTATGGCTACACCTTC
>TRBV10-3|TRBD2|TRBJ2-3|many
CAIKTSGATQYF
TGTGCCATCAAGACTAGCGGGGCTACGCAGTATTTT
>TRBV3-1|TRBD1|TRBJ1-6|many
CASSQVSRGLNSPLHF
TGTGCCAGCAGCCAAGTCTCCAGGGGGCTTAATTCACCCCTCCACTTT
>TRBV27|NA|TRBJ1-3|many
CASSTGRVSGNTIYF
TGTGCCAGCAGTACGGGACGGGTCTCTGGAAACACCATATATTTT
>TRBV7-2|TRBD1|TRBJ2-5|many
CASSSGQRGETQYF
TGTGCCAGCAGCTCGGGACAGAGGGGAGAGACCCAGTACTTC
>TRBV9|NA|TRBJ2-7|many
CASSVATGSYYEQYF
TGTGCCAGCAGCGTAGCTACGGGCAGTTACTACGAGCAGTACTTC
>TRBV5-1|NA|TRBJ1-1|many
CASSWGLISEAFF
TGCGCCAGCAGCTGGGGACTGATCTCCGAAGCTTTCTTT
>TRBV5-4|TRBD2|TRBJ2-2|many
CASGGGLAGGNTGELFF
TGTGCCAGCGGGGGGGGACTAGCGGGAGGAAACACCGGGGAGCTGTTTTTT
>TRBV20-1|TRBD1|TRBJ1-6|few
CSARATGIDSPLHF
TGCAGTGCTAGAGCGACAGGGATTGATTCACCCCTCCACTTT
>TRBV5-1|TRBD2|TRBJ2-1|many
CASSLAAGGSGEQFF
TGCGCCAGCAGCTTGGCTGCCGGCGGGAGTGGGGAGCAGTTCTTC
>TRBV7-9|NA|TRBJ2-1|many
CASSLALATYNEQFF
TGTGCCAGCAGCTTAGCACTAGCTACCTACAATGAGCAGTTCTTC
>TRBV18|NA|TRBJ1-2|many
CASSPQFQNYGYTF
TGTGCCAGCTCACCACAGTTCCAGAACTATGGCTACACCTTC
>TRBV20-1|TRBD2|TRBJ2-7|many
CSALASGYEQYF
TGCAGTGCACTGGCTAGCGGCTACGAGCAGTACTTC
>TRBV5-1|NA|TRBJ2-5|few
CASSKGQSEETQYF
TGCGCCAGCAGTAAGGGACAATCGGAGGAGACCCAGTACTTC